Below are 28 T cell receptor beta chains sequenced from a single sample in a study of monozygotic twins with inflammatory bowel disease. TCRdb re-called the 5' RACE reads and catalogs CDR3 proteins one per entry, DNA excluded. The repertoire table contains roughly 140,000 distinct CDR3 sequences. The sample consisted of blood. The receptors shown here come from a human donor with ulcerative colitis or Crohn's disease, or a healthy co-twin of an affected twin (not recorded which).

V usage is TRBV4-3 and J usage is TRBJ2-7. The length of the CDR3 is 13 residues. The germline V gene encodes CDR1 LGHNA and CDR2 YSLEER. The CDR3 reads CASSQGETYEQYF.

V is TRBV5-6 and J is TRBJ1-2; TCRdb's D gene call, TRBD1, goes unchecked for lack of DNA. The CDR3 contains 13 residues. The germline V gene has CDR1 SGHDT and CDR2 YYEEEE. The CDR3 spells CASSPGFNYGYTF.

This chain joins TRBV6-2 or TRBV6-3 and TRBJ2-4; the D call of TRBD1 rests on TCRdb alone, since no DNA is present to check it. The CDR3 runs 16 residues. Looked up from germline, CDR1 is MNHEY and CDR2 is SVGEGT. The CDR3 loop is CASSHETGGDLNIQYF.

This chain connects TRBV10-3 to TRBJ2-3. Germline-derived CDR1 and CDR2 are ENHRY and SYGVKD. The CDR3 loop spans 15 amino acids. CDR3 region: CAISESGTTTDTQYF.

The chain recombines TRBV5-1 with TRBJ1-2; TCRdb lists TRBD1, though no DNA is available to test this call. This CDR3 has 15 residues. Germline V lookup: CDR1 SGHRS, CDR2 YFSETQ. The CDR3 here is CASSLGSDRPYGYTF. Filled out from reference TRBV5-1 and TRBJ1-2, the complete variable domain reads KAGVTQTPRYLIKTRGQQVTLSCSPISGHRSVSWYQQTPGQGLQFLFEYFSETQRNKGNFPGRFSGRQFSNSRSEMNVSTLELGDSALYLCASSLGSDRPYGYTFGSGTRLTVV.

The rearrangement uses TRBV7-2 and TRBJ1-2; without DNA, the TCRdb call of TRBD1 cannot be checked. The V gene's germline CDR1 is SGHTA and CDR2 FQGNSA. CDR3 length: 15 residues. This chain's CDR3 is CASSFYLDSPYGYTF.

This chain links TRBV7-9 with TRBJ2-7; the TCRdb call, TRBD1, lacks DNA for checking. This CDR3 has 14 amino acids. Germline lookup yields CDR1 SEHNR and CDR2 FQNEAQ (reference sequence). CDR3 in amino acids: CASSLGRSPHEQYF.

The chain joins TRBV7-2 to TRBJ2-7; TCRdb picks TRBD1, but there is no DNA to check that call. CDR1 is SGHTA, CDR2 FQGNSA, per germline. The CDR3 contains 14 residues. CDR3 in amino acids: CASSRGGNPYEQYF.

The rearrangement uses TRBV7-2 and TRBJ2-7; lacking DNA, the TRBD1 call made by TCRdb goes unchecked. Germline assignment: CDR1 SGHTA and CDR2 FQGNSA. There are 15 residues in the CDR3. CDR3 region: CASSFYTGPSYEQYF.

CDR3 amino acids: CATSDKGRDTQYF. The chain links TRBV24-1 to TRBJ2-3; the D gene TCRdb calls, TRBD1, cannot be checked with no DNA. The length of the CDR3 is 13 residues. The germline gives CDR1 KGHDR, CDR2 SFDVKD.

The CDR3 spells CSARDLGSGGLSYNEQFF. The chain joins TRBV20-1 to TRBJ2-1; TCRdb designates TRBD2, a call that cannot be tested without DNA. This CDR3 has 18 residues. From germline, CDR1 is DFQATT and CDR2 SNEGSKA (reference sequence).

The chain joins TRBV24-1 to TRBJ1-1; TCRdb proposes TRBD1, but this gene call is untestable without DNA. The CDR3 consists of 15 residues. CDR1 is KGHDR, CDR2 SFDVKD, per germline. The CDR3 is CATSDPRQGDTEAFF.

V and J are TRBV7-2 and TRBJ1-2; TCRdb's D call of TRBD1 is untestable without DNA. Germline CDR1 and CDR2: SGHTA and FQGNSA. This CDR3 is 15 amino acids long. CDR3 sequence reads: CASINPGQGIYGYTF.

CDR3 sequence reads: CASSRTGPSSYEQYF. The chain uses TRBV4-2 and TRBJ2-7; no DNA is available, so the TRBD2 call from TCRdb remains unchecked. CDR1 and CDR2 (germline): LGHNA, YNFKEQ. The CDR3 contains 15 residues.

V is TRBV13 and J is TRBJ1-1; TCRdb picks TRBD1, but there is no DNA to check that call. The CDR3 is made up of 14 amino acids. The germline V gene encodes CDR1 PRHDT and CDR2 FYEKMQ (reference sequence). Here the CDR3 reads CASSYTTGTTEAFF.

This chain connects TRBV20-1 to TRBJ2-5; with no DNA, the TCRdb D assignment of TRBD1 cannot be verified. The germline gives CDR1 DFQATT, CDR2 SNEGSKA (reference sequence). This CDR3 has 14 residues. The CDR3 sequence: CSASGQGAGETQYF.

The chain employs TRBV19 and TRBJ1-6. This CDR3 region has 13 residues. The V gene's germline CDR1 is LNHDA and CDR2 SQIVND (reference sequence). The CDR3 loop reads CASSTRENSPLHF.

The rearrangement uses TRBV20-1 and TRBJ2-1; TCRdb proposes TRBD2, but this gene call is untestable without DNA. Germline values: CDR1 DFQATT, CDR2 SNEGSKA (reference sequence). There are 19 residues in the CDR3. The CDR3 spells CSARGSSPPAGGTYNEQFF.

The genes are TRBV7-2 and TRBJ1-1. This CDR3 comprises 17 residues. Germline V gives CDR1 SGHTA, CDR2 FQGNSA. CDR3 sequence reads: CASSSGLTAGRNTEAFF.

The chain has TRBV5-4 and TRBJ2-5; TCRdb's D gene call, TRBD2, goes unchecked for lack of DNA. CDR3 size: 14 residues. Germline CDR1 SGHNT, CDR2 YYREEE (reference sequence). The CDR3 here is CASSLGLAGETQYF.

The genes are TRBV6-2 or TRBV6-3 and TRBJ2-3; the TCRdb call, TRBD1, lacks DNA for checking. Germline V lookup: CDR1 MNHEY, CDR2 SVGEGT. The CDR3 is 18 residues long. This CDR3 is CASSYSSFRQSVTDTQYF.

The J gene is TRBJ1-2, the V gene TRBV6-1; the D call of TRBD1 rests on TCRdb alone, since no DNA is present to check it. Germline CDR1 reads MNHNS; CDR2 reads SASEGT. The CDR3 extends over 14 amino acids. The CDR3 loop reads CASKNPGQGYGYTF.

The J gene is TRBJ2-1, the V gene TRBV5-6; TCRdb gives TRBD2 as the D gene, but with no DNA this cannot be confirmed. Germline CDR1 and CDR2: SGHDT and YYEEEE. This CDR3 spans 13 amino acids. CDR3 sequence: CASSLPSYNEQFF.

The V and J genes are TRBV20-1 and TRBJ2-7; TCRdb gives TRBD2 as the D gene, but with no DNA this cannot be confirmed. The length of the CDR3 is 17 residues. The germline V gene has CDR1 DFQATT and CDR2 SNEGSKA (reference sequence). The CDR3 spells CSAHGPSGGLSSYEQYF.

The J gene is TRBJ2-1, the V gene TRBV5-1. The CDR3 loop spans 14 amino acids. From germline, CDR1 is SGHRS and CDR2 YFSETQ. The CDR3: CASSSQSSYNEQFF.

The rearrangement joins TRBV30 to TRBJ2-7; TCRdb designates TRBD2, a call that cannot be tested without DNA. There are 11 residues in the CDR3. Germline assignment: CDR1 GTSNPN and CDR2 SVGIG (reference sequence). CDR3 sequence reads: CAWSYGTEQYF.

V and J are TRBV5-1 and TRBJ2-5; without DNA, the TCRdb call of TRBD2 cannot be checked. The CDR3 is 15 residues long. Germline V gene sequence: CDR1 SGHRS, CDR2 YFSETQ. The CDR3 protein is CASSLTSGGEETQYF. Full variable domain (rest looked up from reference TRBV5-1 and TRBJ2-5): KAGVTQTPRYLIKTRGQQVTLSCSPISGHRSVSWYQQTPGQGLQFLFEYFSETQRNKGNFPGRFSGRQFSNSRSEMNVSTLELGDSALYLCASSLTSGGEETQYFGPGTRLLVL.

This sequence joins TRBV11-2 and TRBJ2-3; TCRdb selects TRBD2, and the lack of DNA leaves this call unchecked. The CDR3 sequence is 18 residues long. Germline V lookup: CDR1 SGHAT, CDR2 FQNNGV. Here the CDR3 reads CASSTDARTSGGTDTLYF.